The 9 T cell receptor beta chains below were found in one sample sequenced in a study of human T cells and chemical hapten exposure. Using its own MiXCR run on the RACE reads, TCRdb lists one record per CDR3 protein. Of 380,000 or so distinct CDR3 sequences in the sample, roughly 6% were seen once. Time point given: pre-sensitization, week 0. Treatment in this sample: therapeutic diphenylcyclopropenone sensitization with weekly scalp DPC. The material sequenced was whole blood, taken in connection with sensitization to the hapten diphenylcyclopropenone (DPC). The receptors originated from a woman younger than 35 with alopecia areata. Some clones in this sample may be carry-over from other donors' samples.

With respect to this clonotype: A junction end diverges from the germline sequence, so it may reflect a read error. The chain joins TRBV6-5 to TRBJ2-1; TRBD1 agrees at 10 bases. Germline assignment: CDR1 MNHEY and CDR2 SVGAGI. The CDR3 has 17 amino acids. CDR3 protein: CASNYLYRDRGDDEQFF. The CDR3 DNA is TGTGCCAGCAATTACTTATATCGGGACAGGGGTGACGATGAGCAGTTCTTC.

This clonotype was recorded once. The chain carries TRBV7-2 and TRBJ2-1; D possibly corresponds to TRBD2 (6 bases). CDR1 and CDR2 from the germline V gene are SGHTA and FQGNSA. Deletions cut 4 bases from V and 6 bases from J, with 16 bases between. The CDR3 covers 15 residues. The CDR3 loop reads CASSSPSGGSNEQFF. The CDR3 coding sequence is TGTGCCAGCAGCTCTCCTTCTGGGGGGAGCAATGAGCAGTTCTTC.

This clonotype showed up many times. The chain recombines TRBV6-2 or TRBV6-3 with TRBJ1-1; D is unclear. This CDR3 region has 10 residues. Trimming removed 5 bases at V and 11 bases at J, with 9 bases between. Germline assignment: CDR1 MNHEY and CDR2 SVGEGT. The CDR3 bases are TGTGCCAGCAGTCGGGAGAGGGCTTTCTTT. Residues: CASSRERAFF.

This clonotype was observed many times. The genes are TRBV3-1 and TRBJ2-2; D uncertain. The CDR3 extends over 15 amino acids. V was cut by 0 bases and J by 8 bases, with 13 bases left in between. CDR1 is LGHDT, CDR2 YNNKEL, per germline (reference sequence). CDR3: CASSQDSLGWGELFF. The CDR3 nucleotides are TGTGCCAGCAGCCAAGATTCCCTAGGCTGGGGGGAGCTGTTTTTT.

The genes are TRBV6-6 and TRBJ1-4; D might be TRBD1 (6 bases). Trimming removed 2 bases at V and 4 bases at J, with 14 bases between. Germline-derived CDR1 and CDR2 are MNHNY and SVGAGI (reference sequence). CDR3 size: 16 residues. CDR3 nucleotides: TGTGCCAGCAGTTACACCACAGGGAGACTTAATGAAAAACTGTTTTTT. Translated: CASSYTTGRLNEKLFF.

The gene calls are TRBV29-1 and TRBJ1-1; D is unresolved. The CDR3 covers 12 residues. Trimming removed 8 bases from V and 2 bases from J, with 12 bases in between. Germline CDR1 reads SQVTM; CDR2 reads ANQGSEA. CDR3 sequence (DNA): TGCAGCTCCCGGAGACCAAACACTGAAGCTTTCTTT. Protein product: CSSRRPNTEAFF.

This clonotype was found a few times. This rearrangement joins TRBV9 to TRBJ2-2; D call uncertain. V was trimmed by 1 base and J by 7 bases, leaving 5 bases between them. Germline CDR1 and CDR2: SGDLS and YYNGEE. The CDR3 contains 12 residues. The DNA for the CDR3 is TGTGCCAGCAGCGTATTAGGCGGGGAGCTGTTTTTT. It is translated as CASSVLGGELFF.

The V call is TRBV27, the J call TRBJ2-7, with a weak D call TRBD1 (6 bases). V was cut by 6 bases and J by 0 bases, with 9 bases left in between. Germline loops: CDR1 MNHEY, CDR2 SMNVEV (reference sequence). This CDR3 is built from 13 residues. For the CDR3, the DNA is TGTGCCAGCAGACGGGACACCTCCTACGAGCAGTACTTC. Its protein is CASRRDTSYEQYF.

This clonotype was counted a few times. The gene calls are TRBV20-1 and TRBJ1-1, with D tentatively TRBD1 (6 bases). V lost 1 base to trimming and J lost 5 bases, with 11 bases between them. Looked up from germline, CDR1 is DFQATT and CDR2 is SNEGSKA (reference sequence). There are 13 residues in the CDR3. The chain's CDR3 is CSARVFRGTEAFF. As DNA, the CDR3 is TGCAGTGCTAGAGTGTTCAGGGGAACTGAAGCTTTCTTT.